This TCR beta chain stems from a study of OX40 agonist ivuxolimab in advanced cancers. The overall study: The patients got ivuxolimab, which is an agonistic anti-OX40 (CD134) antibody. Those enrolled were 82.7% male, with a mean age of 60 years and ages from roughly 20 to 90. General study points: Some of the nonresponding patients also showed low levels of normalized T-cell clonal expansion. More expanded clones were seen, on average, in CD8+ T cells than in CD4+.

The repertoire was sequenced with immunoSEQ multiplex PCR; TCRdb's copy has only in-frame clones and lacks some. The sample lists 50,000 to 65,000 clones, 86% occurring once. V shed 6 bases and J 3 bases; nucleotides not matched to a gene: 6. The germline V gene encodes CDR1 MDHEN and CDR2 SYDVKM. The CDR3 runs to 15 residues. About this clone itself: What it recognizes is unknown.

V gene TRBV28 combines with J gene TRBJ1-5; 9 bases are a match to TRBD1. This TCR derives from an adult with an advanced solid tumor such as melanoma, head and neck, liver or kidney cancer. The source was CD4+ or CD8+ T cells sorted from blood, collected in a trial of the OX40 agonist ivuxolimab. The CDR3: CASRRTGEDNQPQHF. In DNA form, the CDR3 reads TGTGCCAGCAGACGGACAGGGGAAGACAATCAGCCCCAGCATTTT.